These 26 T cell receptor beta chains originate from one sample sequenced in a study of cytomegalovirus exposure and HLA in healthy donors. 13 Jbeta primers and 60 Vbeta primers were used for the PCR. Profiling relied on immunoSEQ multiplex PCR, and the TCRdb table lists in-frame clones only, not all of them. The sample lists some 120,000 clones; around 75% were seen once. What was sequenced was PBMCs. These receptors were taken from a woman aged 45-59 years in good health and CMV-seronegative.

This chain links TRBV7-3 with TRBJ2-5, with a weak D call TRBD2 (5 bases). V was trimmed by 5 bases and J by 7 bases, leaving 11 bases between them. There are 12 residues in the CDR3. The germline gives CDR1 SGHTA, CDR2 FQGTGA. The CDR3 DNA reads TGTGCCAGCAGCACACCCGGAGGGACCCAGTACTTC. Translated: CASSTPGGTQYF.

V usage is TRBV28 and J usage is TRBJ1-2; 7 bases are a match to TRBD1. The CDR3 contains 17 residues. The germline gives CDR1 MDHEN, CDR2 SYDVKM. V lost 5 bases and J lost 6; bases outside the gene matches: 18. The CDR3 region has the DNA TGTGCCAGCAGTCCGTCCTCACAAAGGGGGCATCTGAATGGCTACACCTTC. Its translation is CASSPSSQRGHLNGYTF.

Of note for this clone: A junction boundary mismatches the germline segment, possibly from a read error. The chain employs TRBV7-9 and TRBJ1-2; D is possibly TRBD1 (5 bases). The CDR3 runs 15 residues. Per germline, CDR1 SEHNR and CDR2 FQNEAQ (reference sequence). The CDR3, as DNA: TGTTCCAGCAGCTCCGAGTGGGCAGGGTACTATGGCTACACCTTC. Amino acids: CSSSSEWAGYYGYTF. Using reference TRBV7-9 and TRBJ1-2 for the parts outside the CDR3, the full variable domain is DTGVSQNPRHKITKRGQNVTFRCDPISEHNRLYWYRQTLGQGPEFLTYFQNEAQLEKSRLLSDRFSAERPKGSFSTLEIQRTEQGDSAMYLCSSSSEWAGYYGYTFGSGTRLTVV.

This clone has just a few counts. This chain connects TRBV27 to TRBJ2-7; TRBD2 agrees at 13 bases. V lost 0 bases to trimming and J lost 6 bases; unmatched junction nucleotides: 5. This CDR3 has 16 residues. Germline CDR1 reads MNHEY; CDR2 reads SMNVEV (reference sequence). This chain's CDR3 is CASSLSRTSGRGEQYF. The CDR3 region has the DNA TGTGCCAGCAGTTTATCCCGGACTAGCGGGAGAGGCGAGCAGTACTTC.

The V call is TRBV7-8, the J call TRBJ1-3; no clear D. Trimming shortened V by 5 bases and J by 3 bases, and 8 bases separated the two germline ends. Per germline, CDR1 SGHVS and CDR2 FQNEAQ. The CDR3 spans 13 residues. CDR3 amino acids: CASSQNSGNTIYF. CDR3 nucleotides: TGTGCCAGCAGCCAAAACAGTGGAAACACCATATATTTT.

This chain joins TRBV10-3 and TRBJ2-5; TRBD2 matches 13 bases. CDR1 and CDR2 (germline): ENHRY, SYGVKD. This CDR3 has 17 residues. V lost 5 bases to trimming and J lost 4 bases; unmatched junction nucleotides: 10. CDR3: CAISPGLAGEERETQYF. The CDR3 nucleotides read TGTGCCATCAGTCCTGGACTAGCGGGAGAAGAAAGAGAGACCCAGTACTTC.

This clone was observed a few times. The chain combines TRBV29-1 with TRBJ1-2, with 7 positions matching TRBD1. Germline CDR1 and CDR2: SQVTM and ANQGSEA. The CDR3 covers 12 residues. V was pared by 6 bases and J by 2 bases, with 3 bases of the junction left unmatched. CDR3 region: CSVAGQNYGYTF. CDR3 nucleotide sequence: TGCAGCGTGGCGGGACAGAACTATGGCTACACCTTC.

The V gene is TRBV11-3, the J gene TRBJ2-5, with TRBD1 as a possible D gene (5 bases). The CDR3 has 16 amino acids. CDR1 and CDR2 (germline): SGHNT, YENEEA. Trimming removed 2 bases at V and 5 bases at J, with 18 bases between. CDR3 coding DNA: TGTGCCAGCAGCTTAAGAGCGCAGGGTCTATGGGAGACCCAGTACTTC. Protein sequence: CASSLRAQGLWETQYF.

The gene calls are TRBV6-5 and TRBJ2-7; 8 positions match TRBD2. The CDR3 is 13 amino acids. V shed 6 bases and J 1 base; nucleotides not matched to a gene: 2. Germline loops: CDR1 MNHEY, CDR2 SVGAGI. CDR3 nucleotides: TGTGCCAGCAGGCGACTAGCGTCCTACGAGCAGTACTTC. Its protein is CASRRLASYEQYF.

The chain has TRBV10-1 and TRBJ2-3; 7 nucleotides line up with TRBD2. Germline values: CDR1 WNHNN, CDR2 SYGVQD (reference sequence). The CDR3 has 15 residues. J lost 0 bases, V lost 2 bases, and 2 bases had no gene match. The CDR3 region is CASSEGGRSTDTQYF. The CDR3 region has the DNA TGCGCCAGCAGTGAGGGCGGGAGAAGCACAGATACGCAGTATTTT.

This clone was picked up a small number of times. Since a much larger clone is just one base distant, this may be a read error. This chain links TRBV11-3 with TRBJ2-1, with 11 nucleotides matching TRBD2. The germline CDR1 and CDR2 sequences are SGHNT and YENEEA. The trim removed 4 bases at V and 8 bases at J, leaving 19 bases unmatched. CDR3 length: 19 amino acids. The CDR3 region is CASSSDPSTSGMGGYEQFF. In nucleotides, the CDR3 is TGTGCCAGCAGCTCGGATCCCTCGACTAGCGGGATGGGTGGCTATGAGCAGTTCTTC.

This chain joins TRBV25-1 and TRBJ2-1, with D hard to call. Germline CDR1 is MGHDK and CDR2 is SYGVNS. The CDR3 has 15 amino acids. Trimming took off 3 bases at V and 0 bases at J, with 9 bases between the two ends. CDR3 protein: CASSERRSSYNEQFF. In DNA form, the CDR3 reads TGTGCCAGCAGTGAGCGGCGTAGCTCCTACAATGAGCAGTTCTTC.

The V call is TRBV29-1, the J call TRBJ2-1, with 7 bases lining up with TRBD2. With V trimmed by 7 bases and J by 2 bases, 5 bases remained unmatched. The CDR3 covers 13 residues. CDR1 is SQVTM and CDR2 is ANQGSEA in the germline V gene. The CDR3 nucleotides are TGCAGCGCCCGCGGGAGCGCCTACAATGAGCAGTTCTTC. The encoded protein is CSARGSAYNEQFF.

The chain combines TRBV6-6 with TRBJ1-1; the match to TRBD1 covers 10 bases. This CDR3 has 14 amino acids. CDR1 MNHNY and CDR2 SVGAGI come from the germline V gene (reference sequence). V shed 6 bases, J shed 4 bases, and the junction held 5 bases outside the gene matches. The CDR3 sequence is CASRVTGGTTEAFF. CDR3 coding DNA: TGTGCCAGCAGAGTGACAGGGGGCACCACTGAAGCTTTCTTT.

J is TRBJ1-5 and V is TRBV7-9; 7 bases line up with TRBD1. CDR1 and CDR2 from the germline V gene are SEHNR and FQNEAQ (reference sequence). The CDR3 has 14 amino acids. V dropped 1 base and J dropped 7; count of bases not matched to a gene: 4. This chain's CDR3 is CASSLEGARQPQHF. In DNA form, the CDR3 reads TGTGCCAGCAGCTTAGAGGGGGCCAGGCAGCCCCAGCATTTT.

V usage is TRBV28 and J usage is TRBJ2-7, with 8 bases matching TRBD1. Unmatched junction bases numbered 16, after V lost 7 bases and J lost 8 bases. CDR1 is MDHEN and CDR2 is SYDVKM in the germline V gene. This CDR3 is built from 15 residues. The DNA for the CDR3 is TGTGCCAGCACTCTCCCCCAACAGGGGGGTAGGAAGCAGTACTTC. As protein: CASTLPQQGGRKQYF.

The CDR3 region has the DNA TGTGCCAGCAGACGGGAGTCCGAAGAGACCCAGTACTTC. Its translation: CASRRESEETQYF. This chain links TRBV7-2 with TRBJ2-5, with D possibly TRBD2 on 6 matching bases. This CDR3 has 13 residues. Trimming cost V 6 bases and J 3 bases, with 11 bases left between them. From germline, CDR1 is SGHTA and CDR2 FQGNSA.

The chain couples TRBV6-5 to TRBJ2-7; 15 nucleotides match TRBD2. This CDR3 has 15 residues. The ends lost 4 bases at V and 7 bases at J; junction bases unmatched: 5. Germline CDR1 is MNHEY and CDR2 is SVGAGI. The CDR3 protein is CASSFRTSGRGEQYF. The CDR3 DNA follows: TGTGCCAGCAGTTTTCGGACTAGCGGGAGGGGTGAGCAGTACTTC.

The chain joins TRBV9 to TRBJ1-3, with 8 bases that match TRBD1. The V segment lost 3 bases and the J segment 4 bases; nucleotides outside the gene matches: 3. CDR3 size: 14 residues. CDR1 and CDR2 (germline): SGDLS, YYNGEE. CDR3 nucleotides: TGTGCCAGCAGCGCAACAGGGGGAGGAAACACCATATATTTT. This encodes CASSATGGGNTIYF.

This clone has only a few counts. Germline and junction disagree at one end, which may indicate a read error. V and J are TRBV7-9 and TRBJ2-2; 7 nucleotides match TRBD2. Germline V CDR1 and CDR2: SEHNR, FQNEAQ (reference sequence). This CDR3 contains 15 residues. The CDR3 region is CSSSLREYDTGELFF. The CDR3 DNA follows: TGTTCCAGCAGCTTGCGGGAGTATGACACCGGGGAGCTGTTTTTT.

The V call is TRBV15, the J call TRBJ2-2; 11 nucleotides align to TRBD2. CDR3 size: 20 residues. Germline V gene lookup returns CDR1 LNHNV and CDR2 YYDKDF (reference sequence). V lost 4 bases and J lost 2; bases outside the gene matches: 15. The CDR3 sequence is CATSKQPGTSGAVNTGELFF. In DNA, the CDR3 is TGTGCCACCAGCAAACAACCCGGGACTAGCGGAGCTGTAAACACCGGGGAGCTGTTTTTT.

This clone was detected only a few times. The genes are TRBV4-1 and TRBJ2-7, with 12 bases matching TRBD1. CDR3 size: 16 residues. With 4 bases clipped from V and 6 bases from J, the junction kept 10 bases outside the gene matches. Germline V gene sequence: CDR1 MGHRA, CDR2 YSYEKL. CDR3 sequence reads: CASSRIPGQGALEQYF. CDR3 DNA: TGCGCCAGCAGCCGAATTCCGGGACAGGGGGCCCTCGAGCAGTACTTC.

The sample holds one count of this clone. V usage is TRBV21-1 and J usage is TRBJ1-3; the D call TRBD1 from the table was never checked on the DNA. TRBV21-1 is described as a pseudogene. This CDR3 region has 16 residues. The DNA for the CDR3 is TGTGCCAGCAGCCGGGGACAGGAACGCTCTGGAAACACCATATATTTT. This codes for CASSRGQERSGNTIYF.

This chain joins TRBV18 and TRBJ2-7; 11 positions match TRBD2. With 3 bases clipped from V and 3 bases from J, the junction kept 4 bases outside the gene matches. Germline V CDR1 and CDR2: KGHSH, LQKENI. The CDR3 consists of 15 residues. CDR3 bases: TGTGCCAGCTCACCGGGGACTAGCGGAAACTACGAGCAGTACTTC. Its protein product is CASSPGTSGNYEQYF.

This chain joins TRBV7-2 and TRBJ1-1; 7 bases map to TRBD1. Germline V gene lookup returns CDR1 SGHTA and CDR2 FQGNSA. The CDR3 is 16 residues long. Trimming took 1 base from V and 3 from J; bases not matched to a gene: 8. The CDR3 DNA reads as TGTGCCAGCAGCTTAGTGCCAGGGGGTCGGGACACTGAAGCTTTCTTT. Its translation: CASSLVPGGRDTEAFF.

The V gene is TRBV5-1, the J gene TRBJ2-7; 8 positions match TRBD1. Per the germline V gene, CDR1 is SGHRS and CDR2 is YFSETQ. Trimming at V came to 0 bases and at J to 5 bases, leaving 4 bases not matched to a gene. This CDR3 comprises 14 residues. The DNA of the CDR3 is TGCGCCAGCAGCTTGGTTTACAGGGGGGACGAGCAGTACTTC. Translating gives CASSLVYRGDEQYF.